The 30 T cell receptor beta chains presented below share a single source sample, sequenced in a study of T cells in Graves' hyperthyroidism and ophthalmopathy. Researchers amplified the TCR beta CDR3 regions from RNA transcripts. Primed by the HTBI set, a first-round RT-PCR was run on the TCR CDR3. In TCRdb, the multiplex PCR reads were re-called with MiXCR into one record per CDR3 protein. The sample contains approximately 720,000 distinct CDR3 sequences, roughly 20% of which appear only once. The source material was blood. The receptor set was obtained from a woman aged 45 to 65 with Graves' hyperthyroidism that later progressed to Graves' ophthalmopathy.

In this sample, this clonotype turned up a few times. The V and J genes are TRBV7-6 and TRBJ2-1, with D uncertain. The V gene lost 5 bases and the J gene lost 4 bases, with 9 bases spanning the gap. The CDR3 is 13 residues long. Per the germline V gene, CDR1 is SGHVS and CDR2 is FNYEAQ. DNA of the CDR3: TGTGCCAGCAGCCATTTAGTTTACAATGAGCAGTTCTTC. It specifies CASSHLVYNEQFF.

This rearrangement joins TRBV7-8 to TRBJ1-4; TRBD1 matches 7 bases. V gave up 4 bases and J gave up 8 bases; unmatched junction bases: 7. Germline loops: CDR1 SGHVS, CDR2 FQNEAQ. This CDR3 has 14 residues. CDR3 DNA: TGTGCCAGCAGCTCAACAGGGGAGGACGAAAAACTGTTTTTT. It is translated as CASSSTGEDEKLFF.

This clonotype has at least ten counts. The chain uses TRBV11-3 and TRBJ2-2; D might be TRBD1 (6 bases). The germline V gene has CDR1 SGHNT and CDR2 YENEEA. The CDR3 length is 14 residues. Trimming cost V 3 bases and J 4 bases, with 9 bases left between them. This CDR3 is CASSLGATTGELFF. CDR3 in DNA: TGTGCCAGCAGCTTGGGGGCCACCACCGGGGAGCTGTTTTTT. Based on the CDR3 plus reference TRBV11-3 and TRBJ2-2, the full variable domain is EAGVVQSPRYKIIEKKQPVAFWCNPISGHNTLYWYLQNLGQGPELLIRYENEEAVDDSQLPKDRFSAERLKGVDSTLKIQPAELGDSAVYLCASSLGATTGELFFGEGSRLTVL.

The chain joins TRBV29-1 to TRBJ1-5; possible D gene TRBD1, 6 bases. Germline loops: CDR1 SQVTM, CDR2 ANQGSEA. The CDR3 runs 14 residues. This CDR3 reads CRFQGQGSNQPQHF. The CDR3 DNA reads TGCAGGTTCCAGGGGCAGGGGAGCAATCAGCCCCAGCATTTT.

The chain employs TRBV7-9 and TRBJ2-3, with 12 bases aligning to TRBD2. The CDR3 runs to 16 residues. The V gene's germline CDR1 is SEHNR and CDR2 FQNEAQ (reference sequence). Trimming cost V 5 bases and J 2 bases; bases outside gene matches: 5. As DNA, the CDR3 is TGTGCCAGCAGCCGAAGACTAGCGGGGGACACAGATACGCAGTATTTT. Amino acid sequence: CASSRRLAGDTDTQYF. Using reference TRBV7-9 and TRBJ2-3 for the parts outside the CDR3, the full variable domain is DTGVSQNPRHKITKRGQNVTFRCDPISEHNRLYWYRQTLGQGPEFLTYFQNEAQLEKSRLLSDRFSAERPKGSFSTLEIQRTEQGDSAMYLCASSRRLAGDTDTQYFGPGTRLTVL.

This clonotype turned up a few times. The CDR3 reads CASSYPVSGQGLKETQYF. CDR3 DNA: TGTGCCAGCAGTTACCCCGTGTCTGGTCAAGGGTTAAAAGAGACCCAGTACTTC. V gene TRBV6-9 combines with J gene TRBJ2-5; D remains ambiguous. The CDR3 is 18 amino acids. Germline CDR1 and CDR2: MNHGY and SVAAGI. The V end lost 3 bases, the J end lost 3 bases, and 23 bases lay between the germline ends.

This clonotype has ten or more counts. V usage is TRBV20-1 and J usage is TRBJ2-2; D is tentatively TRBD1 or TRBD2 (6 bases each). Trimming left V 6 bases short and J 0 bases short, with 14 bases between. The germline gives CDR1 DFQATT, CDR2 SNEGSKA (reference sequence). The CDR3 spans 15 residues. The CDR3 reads CSAPYGGPNTGELFF. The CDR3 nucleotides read TGCAGTGCGCCCTACGGGGGCCCGAACACCGGGGAGCTGTTTTTT.

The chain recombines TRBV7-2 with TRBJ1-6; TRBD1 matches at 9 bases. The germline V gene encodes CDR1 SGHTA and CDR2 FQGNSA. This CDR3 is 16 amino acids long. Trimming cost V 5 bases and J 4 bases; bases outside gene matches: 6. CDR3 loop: CASSRDRGKYNSPLHF. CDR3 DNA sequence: TGTGCCAGCAGCCGCGACAGGGGGAAATATAATTCACCCCTCCACTTT. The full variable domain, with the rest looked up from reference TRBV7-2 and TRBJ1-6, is GAGVSQSPSNKVTEKGKDVELRCDPISGHTALYWYRQSLGQGLEFLIYFQGNSAPDKSGLPSDRFSAERTGGSVSTLTIQRTQQEDSAVYLCASSRDRGKYNSPLHFGNGTRLTVT.

Here the CDR3 DNA reads TGTGCCAGCAGCCAGGGCGCGGGGCGGGGGCGCGGGGATGAGCAGTTCTTC. Protein: CASSQGAGRGRGDEQFF. The rearrangement uses TRBV4-2 and TRBJ2-1; D perhaps matches TRBD2 (7 bases). This CDR3 region has 17 residues. CDR1 and CDR2 from the germline V gene are LGHNA and YNFKEQ. V was trimmed by 3 bases and J by 8 bases, leaving 23 bases between them.

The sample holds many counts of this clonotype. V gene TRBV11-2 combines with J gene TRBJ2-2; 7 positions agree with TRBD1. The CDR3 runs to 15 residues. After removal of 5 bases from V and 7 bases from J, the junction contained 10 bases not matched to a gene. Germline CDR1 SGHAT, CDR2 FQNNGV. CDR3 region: CASSLGTATSGELFF. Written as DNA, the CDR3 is TGTGCCAGCAGCCTTGGGACAGCTACGAGCGGGGAGCTGTTTTTT.

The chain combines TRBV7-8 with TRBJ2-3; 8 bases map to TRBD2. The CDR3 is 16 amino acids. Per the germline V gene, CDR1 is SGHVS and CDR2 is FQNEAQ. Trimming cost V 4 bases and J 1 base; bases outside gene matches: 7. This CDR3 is CASSSGGRVRTDTQYF. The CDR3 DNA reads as TGTGCCAGCAGCTCGGGGGGGCGTGTTCGCACAGATACGCAGTATTTT.

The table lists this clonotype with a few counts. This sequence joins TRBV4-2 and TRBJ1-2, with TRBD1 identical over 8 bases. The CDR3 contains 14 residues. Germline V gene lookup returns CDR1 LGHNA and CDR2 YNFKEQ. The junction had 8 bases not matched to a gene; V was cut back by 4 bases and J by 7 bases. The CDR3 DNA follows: TGTGCCAGCAGCCGTACCGGACAGGGACCTGGCTACACCTTC. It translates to CASSRTGQGPGYTF.

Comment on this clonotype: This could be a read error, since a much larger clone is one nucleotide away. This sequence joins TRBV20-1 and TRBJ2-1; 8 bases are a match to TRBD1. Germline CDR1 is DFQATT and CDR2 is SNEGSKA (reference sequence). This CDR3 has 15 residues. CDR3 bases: TGCAGCGGCCGCCCCAGGGGGCAAACCTACAATGAGCAGTTCTTC. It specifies CSGRPRGQTYNEQFF.

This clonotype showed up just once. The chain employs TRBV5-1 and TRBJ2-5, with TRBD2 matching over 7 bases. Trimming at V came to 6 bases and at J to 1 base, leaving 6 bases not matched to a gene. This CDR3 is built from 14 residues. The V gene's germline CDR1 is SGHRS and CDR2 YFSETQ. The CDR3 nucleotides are TGCGCCAGCAATCCGGGAGGCGCCCAAGAGACCCAGTACTTC. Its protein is CASNPGGAQETQYF. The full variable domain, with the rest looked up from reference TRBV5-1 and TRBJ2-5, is KAGVTQTPRYLIKTRGQQVTLSCSPISGHRSVSWYQQTPGQGLQFLFEYFSETQRNKGNFPGRFSGRQFSNSRSEMNVSTLELGDSALYLCASNPGGAQETQYFGPGTRLLVL.

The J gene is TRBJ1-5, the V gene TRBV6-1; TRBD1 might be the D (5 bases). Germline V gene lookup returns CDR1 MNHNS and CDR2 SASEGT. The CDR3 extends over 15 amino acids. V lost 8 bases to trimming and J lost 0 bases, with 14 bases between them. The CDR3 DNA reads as TGTGCCAGCTGCGCAGGGCGGTATAGCAATCAGCCCCAGCATTTT. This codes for CASCAGRYSNQPQHF.

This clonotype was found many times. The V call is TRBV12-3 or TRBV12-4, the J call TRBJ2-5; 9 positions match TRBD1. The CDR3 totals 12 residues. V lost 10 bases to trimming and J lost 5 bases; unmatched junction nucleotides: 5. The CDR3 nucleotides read TGTGCCATAGGGACAGGGAGGGAGACCCAGTACTTC. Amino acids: CAIGTGRETQYF.

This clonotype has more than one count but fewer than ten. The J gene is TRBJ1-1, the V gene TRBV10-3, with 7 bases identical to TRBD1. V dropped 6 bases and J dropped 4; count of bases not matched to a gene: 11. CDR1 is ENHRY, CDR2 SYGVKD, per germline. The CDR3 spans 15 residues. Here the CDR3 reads CAIRPADRVGTEAFF. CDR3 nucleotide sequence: TGTGCCATCAGGCCCGCCGACAGGGTCGGCACTGAAGCTTTCTTT.

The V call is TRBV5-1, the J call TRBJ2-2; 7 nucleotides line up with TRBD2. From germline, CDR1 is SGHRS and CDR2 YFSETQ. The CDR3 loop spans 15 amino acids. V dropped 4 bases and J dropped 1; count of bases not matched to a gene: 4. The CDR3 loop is CASSGAGENTGELFF. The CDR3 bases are TGCGCCAGCAGCGGCGCGGGGGAGAACACCGGGGAGCTGTTTTTT.

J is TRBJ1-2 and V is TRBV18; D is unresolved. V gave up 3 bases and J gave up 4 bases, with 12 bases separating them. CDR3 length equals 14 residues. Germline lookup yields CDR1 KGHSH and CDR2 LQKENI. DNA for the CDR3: TGTGCCAGCTCACCGGATTCAGGAAGCTATGGCTACACCTTC. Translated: CASSPDSGSYGYTF.

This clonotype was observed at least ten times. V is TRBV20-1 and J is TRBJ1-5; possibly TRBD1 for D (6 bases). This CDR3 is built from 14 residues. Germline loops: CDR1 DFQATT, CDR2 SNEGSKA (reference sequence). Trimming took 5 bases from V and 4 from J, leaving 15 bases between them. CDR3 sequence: CSAPGQGGNQPQHF. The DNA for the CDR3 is TGCAGTGCTCCGGGACAAGGGGGGAATCAGCCCCAGCATTTT.

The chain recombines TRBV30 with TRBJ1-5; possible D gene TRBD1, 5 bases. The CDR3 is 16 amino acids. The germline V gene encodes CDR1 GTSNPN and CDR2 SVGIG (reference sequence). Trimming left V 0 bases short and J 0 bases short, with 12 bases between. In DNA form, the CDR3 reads TGTGCCTGGAGTGTACCCAGGGTGTCTAGCAATCAGCCCCAGCATTTT. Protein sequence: CAWSVPRVSSNQPQHF. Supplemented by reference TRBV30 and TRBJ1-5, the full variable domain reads SQTIHQWPATLVQPVGSPLSLECTVEGTSNPNLYWYRQAAGRGLQLLFYSVGIGQISSEVPQNLSASRPQDRQFILSSKKLLLSDSGFYLCAWSVPRVSSNQPQHFGDGTRLSIL.

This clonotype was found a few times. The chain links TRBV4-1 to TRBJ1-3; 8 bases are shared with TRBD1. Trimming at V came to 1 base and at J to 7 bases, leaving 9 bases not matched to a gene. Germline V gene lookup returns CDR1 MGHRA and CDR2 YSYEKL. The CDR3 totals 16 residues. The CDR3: CASSQVGTGLANTIYF. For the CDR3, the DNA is TGCGCCAGCAGCCAAGTTGGGACAGGCCTTGCGAACACCATATATTTT.

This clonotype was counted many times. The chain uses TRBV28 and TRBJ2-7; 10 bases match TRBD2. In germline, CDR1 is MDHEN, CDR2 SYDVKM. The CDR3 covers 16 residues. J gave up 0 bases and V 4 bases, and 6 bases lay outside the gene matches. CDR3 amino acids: CASSSRSGGLSYEQYF. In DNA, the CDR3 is TGTGCCAGCAGTTCCCGTAGCGGGGGGCTCTCCTACGAGCAGTACTTC. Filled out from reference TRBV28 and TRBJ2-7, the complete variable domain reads DVKVTQSSRYLVKRTGEKVFLECVQDMDHENMFWYRQDPGLGLRLIYFSYDVKMKEKGDIPEGYSVSREKKERFSLILESASTNQTSMYLCASSSRSGGLSYEQYFGPGTRLTVT.

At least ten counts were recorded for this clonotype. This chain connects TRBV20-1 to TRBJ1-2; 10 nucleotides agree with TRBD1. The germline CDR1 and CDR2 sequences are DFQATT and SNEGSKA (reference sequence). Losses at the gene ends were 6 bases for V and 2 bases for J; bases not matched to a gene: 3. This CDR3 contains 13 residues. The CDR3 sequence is CSARTGGNYGYTF. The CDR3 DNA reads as TGCAGTGCCCGGACAGGGGGGAACTATGGCTACACCTTC.

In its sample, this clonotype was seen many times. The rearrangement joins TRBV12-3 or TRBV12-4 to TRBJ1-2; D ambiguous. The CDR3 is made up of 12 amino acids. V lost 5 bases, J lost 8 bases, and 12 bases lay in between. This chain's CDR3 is CASSLDRVGYTF. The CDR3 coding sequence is TGTGCCAGCAGTCTCGACCGGGTCGGCTACACCTTC.

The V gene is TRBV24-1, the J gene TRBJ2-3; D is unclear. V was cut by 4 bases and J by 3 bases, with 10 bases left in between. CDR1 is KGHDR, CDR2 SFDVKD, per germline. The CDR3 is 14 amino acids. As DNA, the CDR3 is TGTGCCACCAGTGACTCAGAAATAACAGATACGCAGTATTTT. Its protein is CATSDSEITDTQYF.

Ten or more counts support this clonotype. Here the CDR3 reads CASSSNLGNTGELFF. CDR3 coding DNA: TGCGCCAGCAGTTCGAACTTGGGGAACACCGGGGAGCTGTTTTTT. The gene calls are TRBV5-1 and TRBJ2-2; D is ambiguous. The germline V gene has CDR1 SGHRS and CDR2 YFSETQ. The CDR3 has 15 amino acids. V lost 5 bases and J 1 base, leaving 12 bases between the germline ends.

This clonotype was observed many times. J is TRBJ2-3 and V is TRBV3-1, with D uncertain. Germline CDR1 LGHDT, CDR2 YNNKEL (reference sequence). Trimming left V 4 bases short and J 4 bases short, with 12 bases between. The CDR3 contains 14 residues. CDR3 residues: CASSPPLPPDTQYF. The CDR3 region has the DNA TGTGCCAGCAGCCCCCCTCTTCCCCCAGATACGCAGTATTTT.

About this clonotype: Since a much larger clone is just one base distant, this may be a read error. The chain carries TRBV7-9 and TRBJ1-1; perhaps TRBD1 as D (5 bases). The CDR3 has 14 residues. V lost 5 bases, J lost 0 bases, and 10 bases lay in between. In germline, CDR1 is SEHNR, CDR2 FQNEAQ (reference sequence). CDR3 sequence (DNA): TGTGCCAGCAGCGGGGACGGCATGAACACTGAAGCTTTCTTT. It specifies CASSGDGMNTEAFF.

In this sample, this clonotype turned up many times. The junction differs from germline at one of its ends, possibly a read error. The DNA for the CDR3 is TGTGCCAGCAGCTTAGTAGCCGGGGAGCTGTTTTTT. Its protein product is CASSLVAGELFF. The J gene is TRBJ2-2, the V gene TRBV12-3 or TRBV12-4; the D is unclear. The CDR3 has 12 residues.